The rows below give T cell receptor beta chains drawn from one sample of a study of cytomegalovirus exposure and HLA in healthy donors. Repertoires were generated with immunoSEQ multiplex PCR, while TCRdb's copy carries only in-frame clones and drops some. The sample has more than 100,000 clones, 73% seen once. Input material: PBMCs. All receptors derive from a woman aged 35 to 49 in good health and CMV-seronegative. Both conserved end residues are part of each CDR3. Each record gives: J gene, V gene, D gene, clone size, CDR3 DNA, CDR3 protein. A D gene is named only where the DNA matches it firmly. Size is stated for part of the rows, as once, few or many counts, or as a class when the clone is expanded.

J gene: TRBJ2-5
V gene: TRBV7-2
D gene: TRBD2
clone size: .
CDR3 DNA: TGTGCCAGCAGCTGGACTAGCGGACAAGAGACCCAGTACTTC
CDR3 protein: CASSWTSGQETQYF

J gene: TRBJ2-3
V gene: TRBV7-9
D gene: TRBD2
clone size: .
CDR3 DNA: TGTGCCAGCAGCACCTCGGGGTCTGGCGGGGGGCAGTATTTT
CDR3 protein: CASSTSGSGGGQYF

J gene: TRBJ2-4
V gene: TRBV5-4
D gene: .
clone size: .
CDR3 DNA: TGTGCCAGCAGCTTGTCTGGATCGGGGATTCAGTACTTC
CDR3 protein: CASSLSGSGIQYF

J gene: TRBJ1-3
V gene: TRBV6-1
D gene: .
clone size: .
CDR3 DNA: TGTGCCAGCAGTGAGACTGGACATTCTGGAAACACCATATATTTT
CDR3 protein: CASSETGHSGNTIYF

J gene: TRBJ1-1
V gene: TRBV4-3
D gene: .
clone size: .
CDR3 DNA: TGCGCCAGCAGCCAAGACCCCGGAGGCGCAATGAACACTGAAGCTTTCTTT
CDR3 protein: CASSQDPGGAMNTEAFF

J gene: TRBJ2-7
V gene: TRBV5-1
D gene: .
clone size: .
CDR3 DNA: TGCGCCAGCAGCCCAAGACAGAGCTCCTACGAGCAGTACTTC
CDR3 protein: CASSPRQSSYEQYF

J gene: TRBJ2-1
V gene: TRBV6-5
D gene: TRBD1
clone size: .
CDR3 DNA: TGTGCCAGCGCCCCAGGGGGTGCCTACAATGAGCAGTTCTTC
CDR3 protein: CASAPGGAYNEQFF

J gene: TRBJ2-5
V gene: TRBV7-6
D gene: TRBD2
clone size: once
CDR3 DNA: TGTGCCAGCAGCTTATCGGGACTAGCGGGGCAAGAGACCCAGTACTTC
CDR3 protein: CASSLSGLAGQETQYF

J gene: TRBJ1-2
V gene: TRBV7-2
D gene: .
clone size: .
CDR3 DNA: TGTGCCAGCAGCTTATGGGGGCTAGAAAACTATGGCTACACCTTC
CDR3 protein: CASSLWGLENYGYTF

J gene: TRBJ2-3
V gene: TRBV13
D gene: TRBD2
clone size: .
CDR3 DNA: TGTGCCAGCGCACTTGCGGGGGGGCCTTCAGATACGCAGTATTTT
CDR3 protein: CASALAGGPSDTQYF

J gene: TRBJ2-5
V gene: TRBV18
D gene: .
clone size: .
CDR3 DNA: TGTGCCAGCTCACCGGGTAGCCTAGAGACCCAGTACTTC
CDR3 protein: CASSPGSLETQYF

J gene: TRBJ1-2
V gene: TRBV6-1
D gene: .
clone size: .
CDR3 DNA: TGTGCCAGTGGGGTGGGGGGTAACTATGGCTACACCTTC
CDR3 protein: CASGVGGNYGYTF

J gene: TRBJ2-1
V gene: TRBV7-2
D gene: TRBD1
clone size: .
CDR3 DNA: TGTGCCAGCAGCTTTACGGGCAGGGGGTGGAATGAGCAGTTCTTC
CDR3 protein: CASSFTGRGWNEQFF

J gene: TRBJ2-7
V gene: TRBV4-1
D gene: .
clone size: .
CDR3 DNA: TGCGCCAGCAGCCAACGAGGCTACGAGCAGTACTTC
CDR3 protein: CASSQRGYEQYF

J gene: TRBJ1-1
V gene: TRBV20-1
D gene: TRBD1
clone size: few
CDR3 DNA: TGCAGTGCTATCCAGGGGGCGGGAGCTTTCTTT
CDR3 protein: CSAIQGAGAFF

J gene: TRBJ2-7
V gene: TRBV9
D gene: .
clone size: .
CDR3 DNA: TGTGCCAGCAGCGTCGGGATAGCCCTCTACGAGCAGTACTTC
CDR3 protein: CASSVGIALYEQYF

J gene: TRBJ2-1
V gene: TRBV7-3
D gene: TRBD2
clone size: .
CDR3 DNA: TGTGCCAGCAGCTTAGGTAGCGGGGGTTTTAATGAGCAGTTCTTC
CDR3 protein: CASSLGSGGFNEQFF

J gene: TRBJ2-7
V gene: TRBV7-6
D gene: TRBD2
clone size: .
CDR3 DNA: TGTGCCAGCAGCTTAGAAACAGCGGGGGTTCGAGACGAGCAGTACTTC
CDR3 protein: CASSLETAGVRDEQYF

J gene: TRBJ2-3
V gene: TRBV6-5
D gene: .
clone size: .
CDR3 DNA: TGTGCCAGCAGCAGAAATGCAGATACGCAGTATTTT
CDR3 protein: CASSRNADTQYF

J gene: TRBJ2-5
V gene: TRBV7-2
D gene: TRBD2
clone size: few
CDR3 DNA: TGTGCCAGCAGTTGGACTAGCGGGGGGGCAGGGGAGACCCAGTACTTC
CDR3 protein: CASSWTSGGAGETQYF

J gene: TRBJ1-3
V gene: TRBV13
D gene: TRBD1
clone size: .
CDR3 DNA: TGTGCCAGCAGCGAACGGGACAGATCATTCGACTTACGAAACACCATATATTTT
CDR3 protein: CASSERDRSFDLRNTIYF

J gene: TRBJ1-2
V gene: TRBV5-6
D gene: .
clone size: .
CDR3 DNA: TGTGCCAGCATCGACCTGGATGACCCTAGCTATGGCTACACCTTC
CDR3 protein: CASIDLDDPSYGYTF

J gene: TRBJ2-3
V gene: TRBV30
D gene: .
clone size: .
CDR3 DNA: TGTGCCTGGTGGGCGGGCCGACTTGGCACAGATACGCAGTATTTT
CDR3 protein: CAWWAGRLGTDTQYF

J gene: TRBJ2-7
V gene: TRBV2
D gene: TRBD2
clone size: .
CDR3 DNA: TGTGCCAGCAGTGGGCGACTAGCGGGACTCACCTACGAGCAGTACTTC
CDR3 protein: CASSGRLAGLTYEQYF

J gene: TRBJ2-7
V gene: TRBV30
D gene: .
clone size: .
CDR3 DNA: TGTGCCTGGGACCGACAGTCCTACGAGCAGTACTTC
CDR3 protein: CAWDRQSYEQYF

J gene: TRBJ2-7
V gene: TRBV5-4
D gene: .
clone size: .
CDR3 DNA: TGTGCCAGCAGCTTGGAACGGGGCGAGCAGTACTTC
CDR3 protein: CASSLERGEQYF

J gene: TRBJ2-4
V gene: TRBV9
D gene: TRBD1
clone size: .
CDR3 DNA: TGTGCCAGCAGCGTAGGGGACAGGGAGGCAAACATTCAGTACTTC
CDR3 protein: CASSVGDREANIQYF